These T cell receptor beta chains were read from a single sample in a study of human T cells and chemical hapten exposure. A single record per CDR3 protein comes from TCRdb applying MiXCR to the RACE reads. The sample gives about 380,000 distinct CDR3 sequences, about 6% of which show up once; 4.5% to 6% is in the top ten. The source was whole blood, collected in connection with sensitization to the hapten diphenylcyclopropenone (DPC). The source is a young woman with alopecia areata. Some clones in this sample may be carry-over from other donors' samples. The CDR3 runs from the conserved cysteine through the conserved F or W. The D gene is left open where the match is weak.

NA	TRBJ2-3	TRBV7-2	14	CASSSRQGPDTQYF
NA	TRBJ2-3	TRBV6-6	18	CASTPPPGAPGGTDTQYF
NA	TRBJ2-1	TRBV6-2/TRBV6-3	17	CASSSGRKGLTYNEQFF
NA	TRBJ1-2	TRBV27	15	CASRRDRQDTYGYTF
TRBD2	TRBJ2-1	TRBV27	19	CASRLGGLAGQSSYNEQFF
NA	TRBJ2-7	TRBV10-3	17	CAISESMGHPSSYEQYF
TRBD2	TRBJ2-2	TRBV25-1	15	CASSDSGALVGELFF
NA	TRBJ2-3	TRBV7-2	16	CASSLVPLAGTDTQYF
NA	TRBJ1-5	TRBV6-5	13	CASSRTPNQPQHF
TRBD1	TRBJ1-1	TRBV7-3	16	CASSLTGGQENTEAFF
NA	TRBJ1-2	TRBV3-1	12	CASSQGETSYTF
NA	TRBJ2-7	TRBV3-1	13	CASSQETFYEQYF
TRBD1	TRBJ1-1	TRBV5-1	14	CASSNGQVNTEAFF
NA	TRBJ1-5	TRBV4-2	16	CASSQDVYGSNQPQHF
TRBD1	TRBJ2-7	TRBV14	15	CASSHKTGFRYEQYF
TRBD2	TRBJ2-1	TRBV11-2	15	CASSLGFVGGNEQFF
TRBD1	TRBJ1-1	TRBV6-5	15	CASSRSRDSLFLAFF
NA	TRBJ2-2	TRBV24-1	14	CATSDLQRTGELFF
NA	TRBJ1-1	TRBV6-2/TRBV6-3	11	CASSYSIGAFF
NA	TRBJ1-2	TRBV7-6	17	CASSPLIGGTLTYGYTF
TRBD2	TRBJ2-3	TRBV7-9	15	CASSTSGGPPDTQYF
TRBD1	TRBJ1-5	TRBV6-2/TRBV6-3	16	CASSWGDTGVNQPQHF
NA	TRBJ2-3	TRBV7-2	12	CASMEPTDTQYF
NA	TRBJ1-5	TRBV7-6	13	CASSLYRDQPQHF
NA	TRBJ1-2	TRBV6-2/TRBV6-3	14	CASSRPDSNYGYTF
NA	TRBJ1-4	TRBV20-1	13	CSARTVVYEKLFF
TRBD1	TRBJ1-1	TRBV7-9	15	CASSPGTGGSAEAFF
NA	TRBJ1-2	TRBV5-6	15	CASSYDSEALYGYTF
TRBD1	TRBJ2-2	TRBV7-7	17	CASSSKHPGQGAGELFF
NA	TRBJ1-1	TRBV4-3	16	CASSQVFGTALTEAFF
TRBD1	TRBJ1-2	TRBV11-2	16	CASSLAGQGQYYGYTF
TRBD1	TRBJ2-1	TRBV29-1	14	CSAAGTGGYNEQFF
NA	TRBJ2-1	TRBV12-3/TRBV12-4	13	CASVRRVGNEQFF
NA	TRBJ1-1	TRBV5-1	16	CASSLGFGLMNTEAFF
NA	TRBJ2-2	TRBV3-1	16	CASSRGGQVNTGELFF
NA	TRBJ2-4	TRBV3-1	14	CASSHLTAKNIQYF
NA	TRBJ2-6	TRBV7-9	18	CASSSKTRGGAGANVLTF
NA	TRBJ1-1	TRBV4-3	15	CASSQGTRGYTEAFF
TRBD2	TRBJ2-1	TRBV7-3	15	CASSPTSGGPNEQFF
TRBD2	TRBJ2-3	TRBV7-6	16	CASSPRSGGFTDTQYF
NA	TRBJ1-6	TRBV5-5	16	CASSFGRGTDNSPLHF
NA	TRBJ2-7	TRBV12-3/TRBV12-4	16	CASSPGPGSFSYEQYF
NA	TRBJ1-3	TRBV29-1	14	CSAETGNSGNTIYF
TRBD1	TRBJ1-4	TRBV7-3	18	CASSPTGQGADSGEKLFF
TRBD1	TRBJ1-5	TRBV4-3	15	CASSLGQGYNQPQHF
NA	TRBJ1-5	TRBV7-2	15	CASSLTGNFHQPQHF
TRBD1	TRBJ1-6	TRBV6-5	15	CASRKGQGRNSPLHF
NA	TRBJ2-3	TRBV4-3	16	CASSQDFGGSTDTQYF
TRBD1	TRBJ2-3	TRBV11-2	19	CASSRTGTVYRSSTDTQYF
TRBD1	TRBJ1-2	TRBV28	15	CASRSPAGQGYGYTF
NA	TRBJ1-4	TRBV4-3	15	CASSQGTAANEKLFF
NA	TRBJ2-3	TRBV20-1	16	CSATNQGGGGADTQYF
NA	TRBJ1-1	TRBV12-3/TRBV12-4	13	CASSHRQNTEAFF
NA	TRBJ1-2	TRBV27	13	CAIGKGFNYGYTF
TRBD1	TRBJ1-1	TRBV7-8	13	CASTVDRAGEAFF
NA	TRBJ2-7	TRBV6-2/TRBV6-3	13	CASSKTPVYEQYF
NA	TRBJ1-6	TRBV3-1	15	CASSQDIRPNSPLHF